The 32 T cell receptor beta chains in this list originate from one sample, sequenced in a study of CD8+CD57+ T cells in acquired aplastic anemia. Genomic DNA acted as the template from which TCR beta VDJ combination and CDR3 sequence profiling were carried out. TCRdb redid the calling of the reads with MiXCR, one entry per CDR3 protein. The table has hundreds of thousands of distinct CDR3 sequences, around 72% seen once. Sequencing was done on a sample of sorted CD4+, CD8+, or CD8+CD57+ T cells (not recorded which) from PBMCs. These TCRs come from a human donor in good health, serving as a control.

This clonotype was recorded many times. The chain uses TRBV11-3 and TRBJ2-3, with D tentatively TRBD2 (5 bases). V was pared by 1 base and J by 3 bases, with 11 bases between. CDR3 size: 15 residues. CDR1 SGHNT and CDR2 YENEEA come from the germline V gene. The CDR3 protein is CASSLGPGMTDTQYF. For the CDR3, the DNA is TGTGCCAGCAGCTTAGGGCCGGGGATGACAGATACGCAGTATTTT.

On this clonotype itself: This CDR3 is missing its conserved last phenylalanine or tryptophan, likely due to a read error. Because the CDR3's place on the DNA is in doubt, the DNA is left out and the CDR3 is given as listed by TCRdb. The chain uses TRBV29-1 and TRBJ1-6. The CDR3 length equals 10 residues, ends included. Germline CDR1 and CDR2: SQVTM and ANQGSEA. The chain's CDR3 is CSVEEWGTSS.

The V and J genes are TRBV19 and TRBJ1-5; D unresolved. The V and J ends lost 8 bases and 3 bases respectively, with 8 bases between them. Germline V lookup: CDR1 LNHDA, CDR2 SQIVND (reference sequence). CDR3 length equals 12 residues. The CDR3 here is CASDSLNQPQHF. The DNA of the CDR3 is TGTGCCAGTGACTCCCTCAATCAGCCCCAGCATTTT.

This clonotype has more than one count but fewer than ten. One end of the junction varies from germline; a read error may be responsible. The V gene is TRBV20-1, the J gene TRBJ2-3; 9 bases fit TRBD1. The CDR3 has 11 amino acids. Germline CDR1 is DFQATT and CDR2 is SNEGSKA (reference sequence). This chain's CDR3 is CSALGGTGTDF. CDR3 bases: TGCAGTGCTTTAGGTGGGACAGGGACGGATTTT.

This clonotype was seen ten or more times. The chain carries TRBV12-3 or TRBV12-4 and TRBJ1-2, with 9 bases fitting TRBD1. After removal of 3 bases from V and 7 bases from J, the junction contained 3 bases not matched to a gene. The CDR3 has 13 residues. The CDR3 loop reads CASSLGQGSGYTF. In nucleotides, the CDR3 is TGTGCCAGCAGTTTGGGACAGGGAAGTGGCTACACCTTC.

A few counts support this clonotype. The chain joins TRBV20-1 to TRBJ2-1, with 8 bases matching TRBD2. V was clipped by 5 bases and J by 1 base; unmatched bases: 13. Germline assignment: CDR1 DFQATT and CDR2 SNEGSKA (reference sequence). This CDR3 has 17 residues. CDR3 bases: TGCAGTGCTCCCCGGGGGGGGGGGGCTCTATCCTACAATGAGCAGTTCTTC. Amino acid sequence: CSAPRGGGALSYNEQFF.

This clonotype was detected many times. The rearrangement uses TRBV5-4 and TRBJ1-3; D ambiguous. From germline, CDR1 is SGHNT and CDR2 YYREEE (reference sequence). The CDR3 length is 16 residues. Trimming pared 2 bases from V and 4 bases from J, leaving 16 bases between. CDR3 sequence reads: CASSFGGGGEGNTIYF. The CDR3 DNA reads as TGTGCCAGCAGCTTCGGAGGAGGCGGGGAAGGAAACACCATATATTTT.

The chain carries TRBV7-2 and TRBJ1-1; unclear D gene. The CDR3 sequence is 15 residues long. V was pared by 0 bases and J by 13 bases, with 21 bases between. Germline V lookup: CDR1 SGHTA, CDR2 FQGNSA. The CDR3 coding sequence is TGTGCCAGCAGCTTAGCCCGGGTGGGGAAAAATCTGGTTTTCTTT. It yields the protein CASSLARVGKNLVFF.

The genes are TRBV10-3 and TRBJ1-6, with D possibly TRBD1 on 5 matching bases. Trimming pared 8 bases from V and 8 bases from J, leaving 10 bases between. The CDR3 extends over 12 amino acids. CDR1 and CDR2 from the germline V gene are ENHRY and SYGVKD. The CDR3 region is CAIGPRDSPLHF. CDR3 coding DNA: TGTGCCATCGGGCCCAGGGATTCACCCCTCCACTTT.

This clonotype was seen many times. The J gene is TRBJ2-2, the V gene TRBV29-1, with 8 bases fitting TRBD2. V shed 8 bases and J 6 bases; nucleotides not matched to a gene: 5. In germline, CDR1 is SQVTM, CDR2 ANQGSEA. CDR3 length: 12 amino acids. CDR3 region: CSLRLASGELFF. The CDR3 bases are TGCAGCTTAAGACTAGCGTCCGGGGAGCTGTTTTTT.

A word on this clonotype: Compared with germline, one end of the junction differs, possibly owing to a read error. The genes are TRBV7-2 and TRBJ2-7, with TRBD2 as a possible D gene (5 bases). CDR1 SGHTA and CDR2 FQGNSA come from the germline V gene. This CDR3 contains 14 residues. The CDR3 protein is CASSLAATNYEHYF. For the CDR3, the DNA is TGTGCCAGCAGCCTAGCCGCCACAAACTACGAGCACTACTTC.

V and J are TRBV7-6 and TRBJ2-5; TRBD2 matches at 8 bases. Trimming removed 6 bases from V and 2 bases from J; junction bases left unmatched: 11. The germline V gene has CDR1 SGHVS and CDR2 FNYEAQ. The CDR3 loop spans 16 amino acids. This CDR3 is CASSYPSAGGQETQYF. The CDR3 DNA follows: TGTGCCAGCAGTTACCCATCGGCGGGGGGACAAGAGACCCAGTACTTC. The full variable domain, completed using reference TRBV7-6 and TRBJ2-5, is GAGVSQSPRYKVTKRGQDVALRCDPISGHVSLYWYRQALGQGPEFLTYFNYEAQQDKSGLPNDRFSAERPEGSISTLTIQRTEQRDSAMYRCASSYPSAGGQETQYFGPGTRLLVL.

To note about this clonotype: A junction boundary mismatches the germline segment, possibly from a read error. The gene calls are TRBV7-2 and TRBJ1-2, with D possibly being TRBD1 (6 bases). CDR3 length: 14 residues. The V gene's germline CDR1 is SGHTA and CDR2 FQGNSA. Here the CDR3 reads CASTPALGRQAGTF. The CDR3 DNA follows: TGTGCCAGCACCCCAGCTCTGGGACGACAGGCGGGCACTTTC.

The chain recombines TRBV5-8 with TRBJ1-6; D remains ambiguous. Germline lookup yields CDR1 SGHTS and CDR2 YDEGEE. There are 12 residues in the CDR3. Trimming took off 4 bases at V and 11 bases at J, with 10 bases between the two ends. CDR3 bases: TGTGCCAGCAGCCTACCGCGACCACCCCTCCACTTT. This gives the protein CASSLPRPPLHF.

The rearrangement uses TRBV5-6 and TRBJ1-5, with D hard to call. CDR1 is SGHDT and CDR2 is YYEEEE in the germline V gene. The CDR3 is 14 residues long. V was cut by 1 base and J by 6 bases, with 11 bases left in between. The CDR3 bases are TGTGCCAGCAGCTTGAAATCGAATACTCAGCCCCAGCATTTT. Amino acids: CASSLKSNTQPQHF.

In nucleotides, the CDR3 is TGTGCAGCAGATCTCCATACTACAGGGGTAGCCTACAATGAGCAGTTCTTC. It specifies CAADLHTTGVAYNEQFF. The chain employs TRBV6-5 and TRBJ2-1; 7 bases align to TRBD1. The V gene's germline CDR1 is MNHEY and CDR2 SVGAGI. The CDR3 runs to 17 residues.

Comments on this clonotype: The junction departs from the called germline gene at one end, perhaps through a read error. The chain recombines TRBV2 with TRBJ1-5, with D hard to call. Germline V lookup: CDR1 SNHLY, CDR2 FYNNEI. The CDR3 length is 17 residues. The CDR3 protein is CASSNIPTVYSNQPQHF. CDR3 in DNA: TGTGCCAGCAGTAACATCCCCACAGTCTATAGCAACCAGCCGCAGCATTTT.

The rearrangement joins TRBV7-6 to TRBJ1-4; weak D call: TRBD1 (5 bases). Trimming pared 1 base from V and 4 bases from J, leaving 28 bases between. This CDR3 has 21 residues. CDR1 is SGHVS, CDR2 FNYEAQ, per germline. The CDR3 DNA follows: TGTGCCAGCAGCTTAGACTCCGGCTGGGCGAGCGGGCGAGGGGATAATGAAAAACTGTTTTTT. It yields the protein CASSLDSGWASGRGDNEKLFF.

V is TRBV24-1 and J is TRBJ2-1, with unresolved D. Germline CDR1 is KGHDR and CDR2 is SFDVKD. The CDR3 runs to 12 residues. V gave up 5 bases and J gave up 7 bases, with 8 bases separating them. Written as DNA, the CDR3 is TGTGCCACCAGTGGTTACGGGAATGAGCAGTTCTTC. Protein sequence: CATSGYGNEQFF.

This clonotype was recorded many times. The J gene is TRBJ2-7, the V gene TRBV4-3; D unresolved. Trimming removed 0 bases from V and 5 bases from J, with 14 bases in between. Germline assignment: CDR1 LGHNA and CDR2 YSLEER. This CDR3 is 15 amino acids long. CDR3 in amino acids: CASSQELRDHDEQYF. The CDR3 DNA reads TGCGCCAGCAGCCAAGAGCTTAGGGATCATGACGAGCAGTACTTC.

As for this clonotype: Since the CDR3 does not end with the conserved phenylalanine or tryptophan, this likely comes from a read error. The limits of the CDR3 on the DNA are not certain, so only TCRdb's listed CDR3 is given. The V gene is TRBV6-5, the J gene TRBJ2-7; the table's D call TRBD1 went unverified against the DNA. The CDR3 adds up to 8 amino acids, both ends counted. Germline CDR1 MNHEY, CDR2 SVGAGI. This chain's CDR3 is CASKWGIS.

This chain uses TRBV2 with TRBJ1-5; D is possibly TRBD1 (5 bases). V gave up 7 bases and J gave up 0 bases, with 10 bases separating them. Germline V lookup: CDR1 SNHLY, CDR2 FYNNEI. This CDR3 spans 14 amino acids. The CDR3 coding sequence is TGTGCCAGCAAGTTGGGGGGTAGCAATCAGCCCCAGCATTTT. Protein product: CASKLGGSNQPQHF.

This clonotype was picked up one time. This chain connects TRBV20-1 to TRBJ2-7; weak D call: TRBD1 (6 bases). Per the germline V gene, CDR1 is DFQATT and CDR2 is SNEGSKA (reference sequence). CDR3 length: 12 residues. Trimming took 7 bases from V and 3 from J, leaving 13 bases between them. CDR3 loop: CSVSGRGYEQYF. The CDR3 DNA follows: TGCAGTGTAAGCGGCAGGGGCTACGAGCAGTACTTC.

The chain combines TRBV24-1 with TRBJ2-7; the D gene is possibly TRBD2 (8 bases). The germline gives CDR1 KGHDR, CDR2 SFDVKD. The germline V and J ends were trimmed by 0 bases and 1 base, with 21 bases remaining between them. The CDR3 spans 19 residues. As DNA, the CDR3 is TGTGCCACCAGTGATTTGCACAGGGGCGCGGCTAGCGGGTCCTACGAGCAGTACTTC. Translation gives CATSDLHRGAASGSYEQYF.

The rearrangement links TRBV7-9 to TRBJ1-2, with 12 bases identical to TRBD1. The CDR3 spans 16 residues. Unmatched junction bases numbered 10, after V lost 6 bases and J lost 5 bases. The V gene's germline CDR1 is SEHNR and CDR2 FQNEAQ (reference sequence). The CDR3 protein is CASSLPGTGGAYGYTF. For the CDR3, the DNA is TGTGCCAGCAGTCTCCCCGGGACAGGGGGCGCGTATGGCTACACCTTC.

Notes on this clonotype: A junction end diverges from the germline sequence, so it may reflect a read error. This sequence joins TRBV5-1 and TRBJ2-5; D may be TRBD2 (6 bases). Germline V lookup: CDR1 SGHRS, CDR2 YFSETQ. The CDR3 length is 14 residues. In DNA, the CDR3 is TGTGCCAGCAGCCAGATCGGAATAGCGGCGACCCAGTACTTC. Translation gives CASSQIGIAATQYF.

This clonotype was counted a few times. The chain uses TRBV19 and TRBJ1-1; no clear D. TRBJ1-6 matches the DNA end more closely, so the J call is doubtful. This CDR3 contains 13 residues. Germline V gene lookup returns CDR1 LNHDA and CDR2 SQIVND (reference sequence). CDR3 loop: CASSMGNNSPLHF. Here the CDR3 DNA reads TGTGCCAGTAGTATGGGCAACAATTCACCCCTCCACTTT.

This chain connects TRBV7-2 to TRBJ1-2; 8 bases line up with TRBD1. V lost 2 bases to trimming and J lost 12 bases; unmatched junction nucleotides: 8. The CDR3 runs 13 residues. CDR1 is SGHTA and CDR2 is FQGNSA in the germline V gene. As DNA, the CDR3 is TGTGCCAGCAGCTTAAGCAGTCAGGGGGCGAACACCTTC. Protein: CASSLSSQGANTF.

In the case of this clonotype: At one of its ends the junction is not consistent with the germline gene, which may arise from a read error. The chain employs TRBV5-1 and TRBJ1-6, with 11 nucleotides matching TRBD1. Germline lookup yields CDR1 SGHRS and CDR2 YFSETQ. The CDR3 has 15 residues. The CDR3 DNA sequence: TGTGCCAGCAGCAGGGACAGGGGGTGGGATTCACCCCTCCACTTT. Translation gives CASSRDRGWDSPLHF.

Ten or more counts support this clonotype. This CDR3 is CAISESRDRGETQYF. CDR3 nucleotide sequence: TGTGCCATCAGTGAGTCGAGGGACAGGGGGGAGACCCAGTACTTC. The chain is built from TRBV10-3 and TRBJ2-5; the match to TRBD1 covers 11 bases. Germline values: CDR1 ENHRY, CDR2 SYGVKD. This CDR3 is built from 15 residues. Trimming at V came to 0 bases and at J to 5 bases, leaving 2 bases not matched to a gene.

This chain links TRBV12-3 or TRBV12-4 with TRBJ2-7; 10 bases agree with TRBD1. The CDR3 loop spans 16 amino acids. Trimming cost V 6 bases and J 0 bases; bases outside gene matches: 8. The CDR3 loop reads CASSQPGTGVSYEQYF. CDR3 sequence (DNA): TGTGCCAGCAGCCAACCCGGGACAGGGGTCTCCTACGAGCAGTACTTC.

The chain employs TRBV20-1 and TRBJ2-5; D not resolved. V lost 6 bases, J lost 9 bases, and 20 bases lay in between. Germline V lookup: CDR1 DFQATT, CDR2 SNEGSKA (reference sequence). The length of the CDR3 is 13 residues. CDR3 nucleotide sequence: TGCAGTGCGTTCCAGCAGGTCGCTTACGCCCAGTACTTC. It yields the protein CSAFQQVAYAQYF.